The 29 T cell receptor beta chains given below trace back to one sample, sequenced in a study of human thymus T cells. From resections taken during corrective heart surgery, the thymus tissue was obtained. Sequencing used immunoSEQ multiplex PCR; TCRdb keeps in-frame clones, though not all of them. The profile covers about 78,000 clones, with 90% to 97% appearing a single time and roughly 0.03% taken by the ten largest. Sequenced sample: thymus tissue. The receptors derive from a boy in the first two years of life with a congenital heart defect but otherwise immunologically healthy.

The CDR3 protein is CAWSLIEAFF. In nucleotides, the CDR3 is TGTGCCTGGAGTCTCATTGAAGCTTTCTTT. The genes are TRBV30 and TRBJ1-1; D uncertain. The ends were cut back, 2 bases at V and 7 bases at J, with 5 bases in the middle. Germline V CDR1 and CDR2: GTSNPN, SVGIG (reference sequence). CDR3 length: 10 residues.

This clone has a single count. The genes are TRBV5-1 and TRBJ1-1; weak D call: TRBD1 (6 bases). The CDR3 runs to 14 residues. With 5 bases removed from V and 0 bases from J, the gap between germline ends came to 11 bases. Per germline, CDR1 SGHRS and CDR2 YFSETQ. CDR3: CASRPGQMNTEAFF. The DNA for the CDR3 is TGCGCCAGCAGGCCGGGACAAATGAACACTGAAGCTTTCTTT. The full variable domain, completed using reference TRBV5-1 and TRBJ1-1, is KAGVTQTPRYLIKTRGQQVTLSCSPISGHRSVSWYQQTPGQGLQFLFEYFSETQRNKGNFPGRFSGRQFSNSRSEMNVSTLELGDSALYLCASRPGQMNTEAFFGQGTRLTVV.

This clone showed up just once. The chain combines TRBV27 with TRBJ2-3; 16 bases fit TRBD2. V gave up 2 bases and J gave up 3 bases; unmatched junction bases: 8. This CDR3 has 19 residues. CDR1 is MNHEY and CDR2 is SMNVEV in the germline V gene (reference sequence). CDR3: CASSLGGTSGRAETDTQYF. DNA for the CDR3: TGTGCCAGCAGTTTAGGGGGGACTAGCGGGAGGGCCGAGACAGATACGCAGTATTTT.

The chain uses TRBV28 and TRBJ2-3, with D uncertain. The CDR3 runs to 15 residues. Germline CDR1 and CDR2: MDHEN and SYDVKM. The V end was cut by 0 bases, the J end by 1 base, with 8 bases between. DNA for the CDR3: TGTGCCAGCAGTTTATGGGTCCGGGGCACAGATACGCAGTATTTT. Encoded protein: CASSLWVRGTDTQYF.

V usage is TRBV28 and J usage is TRBJ2-7; 7 nucleotides align to TRBD1. Germline CDR1 reads MDHEN; CDR2 reads SYDVKM. The CDR3 runs to 18 residues. V dropped 5 bases and J dropped 0; count of bases not matched to a gene: 16. CDR3 nucleotide sequence: TGTGCCAGCAGTATGGGGTGGGGACAGACACCATTCTCCTACGAGCAGTACTTC. Its protein product is CASSMGWGQTPFSYEQYF.

This clone was recorded once. The J gene is TRBJ2-3, the V gene TRBV4-1; D not certain. CDR1 and CDR2 (germline): MGHRA, YSYEKL. V gave up 3 bases and J gave up 2 bases, with 12 bases separating them. This CDR3 contains 15 residues. DNA for the CDR3: TGCGCCAGCAGCCAGGGCCGTACTCACACAGATACGCAGTATTTT. Protein: CASSQGRTHTDTQYF.

The V and J genes are TRBV18 and TRBJ2-5; the D gene could be TRBD1 or TRBD2 (5 bases each). This CDR3 has 15 residues. CDR1 is KGHSH, CDR2 LQKENI, per germline. Trimming stripped 3 bases from V and 5 bases from J, with 16 bases between. CDR3: CASSPWGPRRETQYF. The CDR3, as DNA: TGTGCCAGCTCACCCTGGGGACCCCGTAGGGAGACCCAGTACTTC.

V usage is TRBV19 and J usage is TRBJ2-3; unclear D gene. The length of the CDR3 is 15 residues. Between the trimmed V and J ends, which lost 0 bases and 8 bases, there was a span of 15 bases. The germline V gene has CDR1 LNHDA and CDR2 SQIVND (reference sequence). The CDR3 coding sequence is TGTGCCAGTAGTATAGATCTACTAACCATAGGTACGCAGTATTTT. Its protein is CASSIDLLTIGTQYF.

This chain joins TRBV2 and TRBJ2-7; 7 nucleotides match TRBD1. The CDR3 is 13 amino acids. Germline loops: CDR1 SNHLY, CDR2 FYNNEI. The ends lost 5 bases at V and 1 base at J; junction bases unmatched: 2. The CDR3 is CASSRGQSYEQYF. CDR3 coding DNA: TGTGCCAGCAGTCGGGGACAGTCCTACGAGCAGTACTTC.

The rearrangement links TRBV11-2 to TRBJ2-3, with D unclear. V was clipped by 3 bases and J by 1 base, with 11 bases between them. Looked up from germline, CDR1 is SGHAT and CDR2 is FQNNGV. The length of the CDR3 is 15 residues. The CDR3 loop reads CASSLGWARTDTQYF. The CDR3 nucleotides read TGTGCCAGCAGCTTGGGTTGGGCCCGCACAGATACGCAGTATTTT.

The count of this clone is one. The chain links TRBV7-3 to TRBJ2-7, with 12 bases fitting TRBD2. V gave up 4 bases and J gave up 4 bases; unmatched junction bases: 14. CDR3 length: 18 amino acids. Germline values: CDR1 SGHTA, CDR2 FQGTGA. Here the CDR3 DNA reads TGTGCCAGCAGCTCCCAGACTAGCGGGGGCCAGGGTAGGTACGAGCAGTACTTC. It specifies CASSSQTSGGQGRYEQYF.

The chain links TRBV10-3 to TRBJ1-2; D is ambiguous. Trimming cost V 1 base and J 2 bases, with 20 bases left between them. From germline, CDR1 is ENHRY and CDR2 SYGVKD. The CDR3 runs 18 residues. The DNA for the CDR3 is TGTGCCATCAGTGAGTGGGCCGGGAGTTGGAGCCAGAACTATGGCTACACCTTC. Translation: CAISEWAGSWSQNYGYTF.

The chain links TRBV9 to TRBJ2-4, with 10 bases that match TRBD2. The junction had 4 bases not matched to a gene; V was cut back by 3 bases and J by 1 base. Looked up from germline, CDR1 is SGDLS and CDR2 is YYNGEE. The CDR3 runs to 16 residues. The CDR3 DNA is TGTGCCAGCAGCGAAGAGCGGGAGGGGGCCAAAAACATTCAGTACTTC. It is translated as CASSEEREGAKNIQYF.

Only one count was recorded for this clone. The CDR3 here is CASSLVGGRETQYF. The CDR3 DNA reads TGCGCCAGCAGCTTGGTAGGGGGCCGGGAGACCCAGTACTTC. The genes are TRBV5-1 and TRBJ2-5, with 7 bases that match TRBD1. There are 14 residues in the CDR3. Germline V gives CDR1 SGHRS, CDR2 YFSETQ. V shed 0 bases, J shed 5 bases, and the junction held 4 bases outside the gene matches.

The V call is TRBV16, the J call TRBJ1-4; 8 nucleotides line up with TRBD1. CDR3 size: 14 residues. J gave up 6 bases and V 4 bases, and 4 bases lay outside the gene matches. Germline loops: CDR1 KGHSY, CDR2 FQNENV. In DNA form, the CDR3 reads TGTGCCAGCAGCCGAGGGACAGGAGATGAAAAACTGTTTTTT. Protein product: CASSRGTGDEKLFF.

The chain joins TRBV5-5 to TRBJ2-5; D gene unclear. Germline V lookup: CDR1 SGHKS, CDR2 YYEKEE (reference sequence). Trimming stripped 6 bases from V and 4 bases from J, with 7 bases between. This CDR3 has 11 amino acids. The CDR3 protein is CASMGAETQYF. The CDR3 nucleotides read TGTGCCAGCATGGGTGCAGAGACCCAGTACTTC.

In its sample, this clone was seen once. This rearrangement joins TRBV15 to TRBJ2-5, with D perhaps TRBD1 (6 bases). Looked up from germline, CDR1 is LNHNV and CDR2 is YYDKDF (reference sequence). The CDR3 is 18 amino acids. Deletions cut 2 bases from V and 1 base from J, with 20 bases between. The CDR3 is CATSRRLTQGKSQETQYF. The CDR3 coding sequence is TGTGCCACCAGCAGACGCCTGACCCAGGGGAAGTCCCAAGAGACCCAGTACTTC.

This chain uses TRBV5-4 with TRBJ2-2; 11 bases match TRBD2. V dropped 0 bases and J dropped 2; count of bases not matched to a gene: 6. Germline V gene sequence: CDR1 SGHNT, CDR2 YYREEE (reference sequence). The CDR3 runs to 18 residues. CDR3 in amino acids: CASSLVSGRVYNTGELFF. CDR3 nucleotide sequence: TGTGCCAGCAGCTTGGTTAGCGGGAGGGTGTATAACACCGGGGAGCTGTTTTTT.

V and J are TRBV5-8 and TRBJ2-1; D is uncertain. CDR3 length: 17 residues. Germline CDR1 and CDR2: SGHTS and YDEGEE. The germline V and J ends were trimmed by 1 base and 4 bases, with 18 bases remaining between them. CDR3 bases: TGTGCCAGCAGCTTGAGGTCATCCCTAGGGATATACAATGAGCAGTTCTTC. This codes for CASSLRSSLGIYNEQFF.

This chain joins TRBV19 and TRBJ2-1; D assignment may be TRBD1 or TRBD2 (6 bases each). The germline V gene has CDR1 LNHDA and CDR2 SQIVND (reference sequence). The CDR3 consists of 16 residues. Trimming pared 0 bases from V and 7 bases from J, leaving 16 bases between. The CDR3 spells CASSIDPGAIRNEQFF. CDR3 nucleotides: TGTGCCAGTAGTATAGATCCGGGGGCAATAAGGAATGAGCAGTTCTTC.

This clone was found once. The V gene is TRBV28, the J gene TRBJ2-5; the match to TRBD2 covers 16 bases. V was pared by 6 bases and J by 6 bases, with 13 bases of the junction left unmatched. Looked up from germline, CDR1 is MDHEN and CDR2 is SYDVKM. The CDR3 runs to 18 residues. CDR3 nucleotides: TGTGCCAGCAGGCGACCGGGACTAGCGGGAGGGCTACACAAGACCCAGTACTTC. Protein: CASRRPGLAGGLHKTQYF.

This clone was recorded once. The V gene is TRBV4-3, the J gene TRBJ2-7; 8 bases are shared with TRBD1. The CDR3 spans 14 residues. The V gene end was trimmed by 3 bases and the J gene end by 1 base; junction bases not matched to a gene: 2. The germline V gene has CDR1 LGHNA and CDR2 YSLEER. CDR3: CASSQRDRSYEQYF. The CDR3 DNA is TGCGCCAGCAGCCAGCGGGACAGGTCCTACGAGCAGTACTTC.

CDR3 nucleotide sequence: TGTGCCAGCAGTTTATACGGCGGGACACCGTCCGGGGAGCTGTTTTTT. Amino acids: CASSLYGGTPSGELFF. V gene TRBV28 combines with J gene TRBJ2-2; D tentatively fits TRBD1 or TRBD2 (6 bases each). Germline values: CDR1 MDHEN, CDR2 SYDVKM. The CDR3 spans 16 residues. V lost 1 base to trimming and J lost 6 bases, with 15 bases between them.

CDR3 residues: CASSKDRVNTEAFF. In nucleotides, the CDR3 is TGTGCCAGCAGCAAGGACAGGGTGAACACTGAAGCTTTCTTT. The chain couples TRBV21-1 to TRBJ1-1; TRBD1, the D gene given by the table, was not confirmed from the DNA. TRBV21-1 is classified as a pseudogene. CDR3 size: 14 residues.

This sequence joins TRBV7-9 and TRBJ2-7, with TRBD2 matching 14 bases. V lost 4 bases, J lost 0 bases, and 8 bases stayed unmatched. The germline CDR1 and CDR2 sequences are SEHNR and FQNEAQ (reference sequence). This CDR3 spans 18 amino acids. The CDR3 protein is CASSSGLAGAPNSYEQYF. In nucleotides, the CDR3 is TGTGCCAGCAGCTCGGGACTAGCGGGAGCCCCAAACTCCTACGAGCAGTACTTC.

The CDR3 DNA reads TGTGCCACCAGCAGTACATTTAGCGGGACTTATTACGAGCAGTACTTC. Translation gives CATSSTFSGTYYEQYF. The chain carries TRBV15 and TRBJ2-7; 8 bases align to TRBD2. This CDR3 comprises 16 residues. In germline, CDR1 is LNHNV, CDR2 YYDKDF (reference sequence). Trimming cost V 3 bases and J 4 bases; bases outside gene matches: 11.

This clone was detected only once. This sequence joins TRBV6-5 and TRBJ2-3; the match to TRBD1 covers 8 bases. The J segment lost 3 bases and the V segment lost 0 bases, leaving 5 bases of the junction unmatched. Germline values: CDR1 MNHEY, CDR2 SVGAGI. The CDR3 loop spans 16 amino acids. CDR3 coding DNA: TGTGCCAGCAGTTACTCTCAGGGGGCCGGGACAGATACGCAGTATTTT. Its protein product is CASSYSQGAGTDTQYF.

J is TRBJ1-1 and V is TRBV28; 9 nucleotides match TRBD1. The CDR3 sequence is 15 residues long. CDR1 is MDHEN, CDR2 SYDVKM, per germline. The V segment lost 3 bases and the J segment 5 bases; nucleotides outside the gene matches: 7. CDR3 sequence: CASSLADRGGTEAFF. For the CDR3, the DNA is TGTGCCAGCAGTTTGGCGGACAGGGGTGGAACTGAAGCTTTCTTT.

The J gene is TRBJ1-2, the V gene TRBV4-2; TRBD1 matches 8 bases. CDR3 length equals 15 residues. CDR1 is LGHNA and CDR2 is YNFKEQ in the germline V gene. Trimming at V came to 1 base and at J to 4 bases, leaving 5 bases not matched to a gene. CDR3 in amino acids: CASSQGRTGIYGYTF. CDR3 bases: TGTGCCAGCAGCCAAGGCCGGACAGGGATCTATGGCTACACCTTC.